This T cell receptor (beta chain) was profiled in a study of T-cell memory formation after mild COVID-19. Study results and limitations: CD8+ contracting clones occupied EMRA, while CD4+ ones occupied mainly CM and EM. Memory sampled before infection contained some responding clones, suggesting cross-reactive memory joined.

V trimming: 1 base; J trimming: 4 bases; junction bases outside the gene matches: 5. This CDR3 has 16 amino acids. TCR alpha and TCR beta cDNA libraries carrying sample barcodes and UMIs came from 5'RACE with constant-segment primers. TCRdb reanalysed the 5' RACE reads using MiXCR and keeps one entry per CDR3 protein. Of more than 70,000 distinct CDR3 sequences listed, over 11% are singletons. Comment on this clonotype: Its specificity is unknown.

The TCR originated in an adult woman who had mild COVID-19 (a few samples of this study predate the infection). Cell type and time point are not known. The chain links TRBV12-3 or TRBV12-4 to TRBJ2-3; 10 nucleotides line up with TRBD2. The sample taken for sequencing was PBMCs or a T cell subset sorted from them (not recorded which). CDR3 in amino acids: CASSLGIAGGSDTQYF. The CDR3 DNA reads TGTGCCAGCAGTTTAGGTATAGCGGGAGGCTCAGATACGCAGTATTTT.